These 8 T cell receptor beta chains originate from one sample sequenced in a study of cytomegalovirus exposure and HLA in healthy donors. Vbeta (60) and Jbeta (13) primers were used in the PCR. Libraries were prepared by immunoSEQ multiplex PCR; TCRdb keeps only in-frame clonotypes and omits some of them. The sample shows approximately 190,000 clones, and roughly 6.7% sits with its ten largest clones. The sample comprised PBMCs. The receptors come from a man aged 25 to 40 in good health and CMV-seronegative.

The CDR3 loop is CASGGFSNQPQHF. The CDR3, as DNA: TGTGCCAGCGGGGGGTTTAGCAATCAGCCCCAGCATTTT. J is TRBJ1-5 and V is TRBV28; D might be TRBD1 (5 bases). V was clipped by 8 bases and J by 0 bases, with 8 bases between them. From germline, CDR1 is MDHEN and CDR2 SYDVKM. The CDR3 runs to 13 residues.

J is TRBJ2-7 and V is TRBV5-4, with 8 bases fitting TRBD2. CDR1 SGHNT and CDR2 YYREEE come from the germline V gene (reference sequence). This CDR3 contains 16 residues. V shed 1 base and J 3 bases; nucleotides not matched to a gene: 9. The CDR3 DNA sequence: TGTGCCAGCAGCTTGCAGGGCGGGAGGACCCTCTACGAGCAGTACTTC. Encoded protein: CASSLQGGRTLYEQYF.

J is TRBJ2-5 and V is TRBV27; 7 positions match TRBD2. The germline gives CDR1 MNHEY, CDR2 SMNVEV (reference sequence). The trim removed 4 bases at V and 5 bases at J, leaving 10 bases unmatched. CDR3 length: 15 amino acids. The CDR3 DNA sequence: TGTGCCAGCAGTTGGGGGGGAGGGCCGACGGAGACCCAGTACTTC. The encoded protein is CASSWGGGPTETQYF.

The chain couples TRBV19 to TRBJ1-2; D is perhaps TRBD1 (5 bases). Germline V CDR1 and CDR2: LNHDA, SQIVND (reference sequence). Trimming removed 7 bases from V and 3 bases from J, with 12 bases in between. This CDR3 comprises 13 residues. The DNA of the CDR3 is TGTGCCAGTACTCCGGGGGTTCACTATGGCTACACCTTC. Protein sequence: CASTPGVHYGYTF.

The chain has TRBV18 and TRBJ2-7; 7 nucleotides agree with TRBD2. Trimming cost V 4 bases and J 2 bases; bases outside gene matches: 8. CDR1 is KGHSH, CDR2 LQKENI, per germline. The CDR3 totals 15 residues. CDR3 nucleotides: TGTGCCAGCTCACTTGGGGCGGGAGAGCCCTACGAGCAGTACTTC. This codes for CASSLGAGEPYEQYF.

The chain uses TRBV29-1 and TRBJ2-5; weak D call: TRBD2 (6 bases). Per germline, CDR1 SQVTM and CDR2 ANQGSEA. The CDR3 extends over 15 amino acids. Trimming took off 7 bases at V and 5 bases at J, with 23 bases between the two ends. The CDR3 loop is CSAEDIQRAKETQYF. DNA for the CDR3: TGCAGCGCCGAGGATATCCAGCGGGCTAAGGAGACCCAGTACTTC.

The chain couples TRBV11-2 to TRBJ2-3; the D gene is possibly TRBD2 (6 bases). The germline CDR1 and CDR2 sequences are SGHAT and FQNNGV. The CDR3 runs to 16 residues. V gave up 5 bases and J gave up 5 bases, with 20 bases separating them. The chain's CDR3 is CASSPGRGWLGDTQYF. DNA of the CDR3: TGTGCCAGCAGCCCAGGGCGGGGATGGTTAGGAGATACGCAGTATTTT. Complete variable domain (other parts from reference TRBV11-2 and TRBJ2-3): EAGVAQSPRYKIIEKRQSVAFWCNPISGHATLYWYQQILGQGPKLLIQFQNNGVVDDSQLPKDRFSAERLKGVDSTLKIQPAKLEDSAVYLCASSPGRGWLGDTQYFGPGTRLTVL.

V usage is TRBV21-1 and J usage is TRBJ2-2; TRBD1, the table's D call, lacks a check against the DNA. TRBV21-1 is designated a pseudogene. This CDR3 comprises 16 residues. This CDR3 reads CASGKGKGSNTGELFF. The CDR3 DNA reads TGTGCCAGCGGCAAAGGCAAGGGGTCGAACACCGGGGAGCTGTTTTTT.